These 14 T cell receptor beta chains were sequenced from one sample in a study of blood T cell repertoires in COVID-19. Produced via immunoSEQ multiplex PCR; TCRdb's table is partial and in-frame only. Among some 230,000 clones, roughly 80% were seen once, and the ten largest hold 2% to 2.5%. The sample consisted of peripheral blood. Receptor source: a woman aged 60 to 75 with acute or convalescent COVID-19.

The chain combines TRBV9 with TRBJ1-1; D unresolved. V was pared by 0 bases and J by 5 bases, with 11 bases between. The CDR3 is 14 residues long. CDR1 SGDLS and CDR2 YYNGEE come from the germline V gene. Written as DNA, the CDR3 is TGTGCCAGCAGCGTAGATGGTCGTCGGACTGAAGCTTTCTTT. Its protein product is CASSVDGRRTEAFF.

The J gene is TRBJ1-1, the V gene TRBV6-6, with D possibly being TRBD1 (6 bases). The CDR3 loop spans 12 amino acids. The germline gives CDR1 MNHNY, CDR2 SVGAGI (reference sequence). V lost 6 bases to trimming and J lost 10 bases, with 15 bases between them. The CDR3 nucleotides are TGTGCCAGCAGCCAAACAGGGAGACGAGCTTTCTTT. Residues: CASSQTGRRAFF.

The rearrangement uses TRBV30 and TRBJ1-4, with 9 bases that match TRBD1. The germline V gene encodes CDR1 GTSNPN and CDR2 SVGIG (reference sequence). The CDR3 runs to 17 residues. V was pared by 1 base and J by 0 bases, with 6 bases of the junction left unmatched. This chain's CDR3 is CAWSDGGQGTTNEKLFF. In DNA form, the CDR3 reads TGTGCCTGGAGTGACGGGGGACAGGGAACAACTAATGAAAAACTGTTTTTT.

The rearrangement joins TRBV5-4 to TRBJ1-1; D not resolved. The CDR3 extends over 13 amino acids. V gave up 4 bases and J gave up 1 base, with 8 bases separating them. Germline loops: CDR1 SGHNT, CDR2 YYREEE (reference sequence). The CDR3 loop is CASSSTTNTEAFF. CDR3 nucleotides: TGTGCCAGCAGCAGTACTACGAACACTGAAGCTTTCTTT.

The chain combines TRBV29-1 with TRBJ1-4; a possible D gene is TRBD1 (5 bases). This CDR3 has 13 amino acids. V was pared by 7 bases and J by 8 bases, with 17 bases between. Germline V lookup: CDR1 SQVTM, CDR2 ANQGSEA. In nucleotides, the CDR3 is TGCAGCGATGCGGGACCCGGGACGGAAAAACTGTTTTTT. Translating gives CSDAGPGTEKLFF.

This clone was detected only a few times. The chain employs TRBV4-2 and TRBJ1-1; D ambiguous. The ends were cut back, 0 bases at V and 10 bases at J, with 12 bases in the middle. Germline V gene data show CDR1 as LGHNA and CDR2 as YNFKEQ. This CDR3 is built from 13 residues. CDR3 region: CASSQERSLGAFF. The CDR3 bases are TGTGCCAGCAGCCAAGAGCGGTCTTTGGGAGCTTTCTTT.

This sequence joins TRBV27 and TRBJ2-7, with a weak D call TRBD2 (5 bases). Trimming removed 2 bases from V and 7 bases from J, with 12 bases in between. This CDR3 has 13 amino acids. Germline V lookup: CDR1 MNHEY, CDR2 SMNVEV (reference sequence). The CDR3 protein is CASSLGGLAEQYF. CDR3 nucleotide sequence: TGTGCCAGCAGTTTAGGTGGGCTAGCAGAGCAGTACTTC.

The V call is TRBV7-3, the J call TRBJ2-1, with 7 bases matching TRBD2. CDR1 and CDR2 (germline): SGHTA, FQGTGA. V trimming: 2 bases; J trimming: 4 bases; junction bases outside the gene matches: 5. The length of the CDR3 is 15 residues. For the CDR3, the DNA is TGTGCCAGCAGCTTACAGAGCGGGGAATACAATGAGCAGTTCTTC. Its protein is CASSLQSGEYNEQFF.

This clone was seen only once. The rearrangement uses TRBV5-1 and TRBJ2-7, with a weak D call TRBD2 (6 bases). Trimming removed 1 base at V and 3 bases at J, with 14 bases between. The CDR3 consists of 15 residues. In germline, CDR1 is SGHRS, CDR2 YFSETQ. The CDR3 sequence: CASSLSPSGFYEQYF. CDR3 nucleotide sequence: TGCGCCAGCAGCTTGTCCCCCAGCGGGTTCTACGAGCAGTACTTC.

V is TRBV12-3 or TRBV12-4 and J is TRBJ1-2; no definite D call. V was pared by 6 bases and J by 4 bases, with 12 bases between. The CDR3 is 13 residues long. The CDR3 region is CASSWVGLYGYTF. CDR3 nucleotides: TGTGCCAGCAGCTGGGTGGGCCTCTATGGCTACACCTTC.

There are a few counts of this clone. The chain recombines TRBV6-1 with TRBJ1-1; 8 positions agree with TRBD1. J lost 0 bases, V lost 4 bases, and 7 bases had no gene match. The germline V gene encodes CDR1 MNHNS and CDR2 SASEGT. The CDR3 has 16 amino acids. CDR3 bases: TGTGCCAGCAGTGGACTATACAGGGGGATGAACACTGAAGCTTTCTTT. Encoded protein: CASSGLYRGMNTEAFF.

The J gene is TRBJ1-6, the V gene TRBV19; D is unresolved. V was clipped by 7 bases and J by 7 bases, with 8 bases between them. Germline loops: CDR1 LNHDA, CDR2 SQIVND (reference sequence). This CDR3 is 12 amino acids long. The CDR3 DNA reads as TGTGCCAGTACCCGGGAGAATTCACCCCTCCACTTT. Translating gives CASTRENSPLHF.

The chain employs TRBV30 and TRBJ1-1; D possibly corresponds to TRBD1 (5 bases). There are 14 residues in the CDR3. The V and J ends lost 1 base and 6 bases respectively, with 15 bases between them. The germline V gene encodes CDR1 GTSNPN and CDR2 SVGIG (reference sequence). DNA for the CDR3: TGTGCCTGGAGTGGAGGACACGGTGTCCCTGAAGCTTTCTTT. Translated: CAWSGGHGVPEAFF.

The chain links TRBV29-1 to TRBJ2-7; tentative D call: TRBD2 (5 bases). CDR3 length: 16 amino acids. Germline CDR1 reads SQVTM; CDR2 reads ANQGSEA. V lost 4 bases and J 0 bases, leaving 19 bases between the germline ends. CDR3 nucleotides: TGCAGCGTTGCCGGGCCATTTGGGGAGAGCTCCTACGAGCAGTACTTC. Its translation: CSVAGPFGESSYEQYF.